This is a list of T cell receptor beta chains from one sample in a study of T cells in Graves' hyperthyroidism and ophthalmopathy. TCRdb fed the multiplex PCR reads into MiXCR, producing one record per CDR3 protein. The data hold 350,000 to 400,000 distinct CDR3 sequences, with around 18% observed a single time. What was sequenced was blood. All receptors come from a man younger than 35 with Graves' ophthalmopathy. The CDR3 runs from the conserved cysteine through the conserved F or W. Fields, in order: J gene, V gene, D gene, clone size, CDR3 protein, CDR3 DNA. The D gene is left open where the match is weak. Clone size is stated in some rows and not others, as once, few, many or a class when expanded.

TRBJ1-2 TRBV10-3 NA NA CAISENPDSSYGYTF TGTGCCATCAGTGAGAACCCGGACAGCTCCTATGGCTACACCTTC
TRBJ2-3 TRBV20-1 NA many CSARGGASSTDTQYF TGCAGTGCTAGAGGGGGGGCCTCCTCCACAGATACGCAGTATTTT
TRBJ1-1 TRBV24-1 NA many CATSDPKSTEAFF TGTGCCACCAGTGATCCCAAGTCGACGGAAGCTTTCTTT
TRBJ2-3 TRBV6-1 TRBD2 many CASSEAASGGLDTQYF TGTGCCAGCAGTGAAGCGGCTAGCGGGGGTCTGGATACGCAGTATTTT
TRBJ2-5 TRBV3-1 TRBD2 NA CASSQGGTSGGETQYF TGTGCCAGCAGCCAAGGCGGGACTAGCGGCGGGGAGACCCAGTACTTC
TRBJ1-1 TRBV18 TRBD1 many CASSHGQGAGTEAFF TGTGCCAGCTCACATGGACAGGGGGCAGGCACTGAAGCTTTCTTT
TRBJ2-7 TRBV12-3/TRBV12-4 NA many CASSLETYEQYF TGTGCCAGCAGTTTGGAGACCTACGAGCAGTACTTC
TRBJ2-3 TRBV18 NA NA CASSPGVTDTQYF TGTGCCAGCTCACCGGGGGTCACAGATACGCAGTATTTT
TRBJ2-2 TRBV3-1 TRBD2 many CASSRLAGGLTGELFF TGTGCCAGCAGCCGACTAGCGGGGGGGCTCACCGGGGAGCTGTTTTTT
TRBJ2-3 TRBV6-1 TRBD2 few CASSSGLASSTDTQYF TGTGCCAGCAGTTCGGGACTAGCGTCTAGCACAGATACGCAGTATTTT
TRBJ2-5 TRBV6-1 TRBD1 many CASRTGGQETQYF TGTGCCAGCCGGACAGGGGGTCAAGAGACCCAGTACTTC
TRBJ2-7 TRBV3-1 TRBD1 few CASSQEFQGAYEQYF TGTGCCAGCAGCCAAGAGTTTCAGGGGGCCTACGAGCAGTACTTC
TRBJ1-6 TRBV5-1 NA many CASSFDMAGSPLHF TGCGCCAGCAGCTTCGACATGGCGGGTTCACCCCTCCACTTT
TRBJ2-3 TRBV20-1 NA NA CSAVRWDTDTQYF TGCAGTGCTGTAAGGTGGGACACAGATACGCAGTATTTT
TRBJ2-1 TRBV7-8 NA many CASSSGVNEQFF TGTGCCAGCAGCTCAGGGGTCAATGAGCAGTTCTTC
TRBJ2-5 TRBV6-1 TRBD2 NA CASTLLLAGGGETQYF TGTGCCAGCACCCTCCTCCTAGCGGGGGGAGGAGAGACCCAGTACTTC
TRBJ2-7 TRBV7-9 TRBD1 many CASSHRDSPYEQYF TGTGCCAGCAGCCACCGGGACAGCCCCTACGAGCAGTACTTC
TRBJ1-4 TRBV19 NA NA CASGTLAGEKLFF TGTGCCAGTGGGACTCTGGCGGGTGAAAAACTGTTTTTT
TRBJ1-4 TRBV19 NA NA CASSGWPNEKLFF TGTGCCAGTAGCGGTTGGCCTAATGAAAAACTGTTTTTT
TRBJ1-5 TRBV6-1 TRBD1 few CASRPTGDYSNQPQHF TGTGCCAGCAGGCCGACAGGGGATTATAGCAATCAGCCCCAGCATTTT
TRBJ2-7 TRBV2 TRBD2 many CASSEVKGLRYEQYF TGTGCCAGCAGTGAAGTGAAGGGACTAAGATACGAGCAGTACTTC
TRBJ2-1 TRBV12-3/TRBV12-4 NA NA CASVNVAGSYNEQFF TGTGCCAGCGTCAATGTAGCCGGCTCCTACAATGAGCAGTTCTTC
TRBJ1-4 TRBV18 NA few CASSPSASGNEKLFF TGTGCCAGCTCACCGTCAGCCTCCGGTAATGAAAAACTGTTTTTT
TRBJ2-5 TRBV6-5 NA many CASSYGETQYF TGTGCCAGCAGTTACGGGGAGACCCAGTACTTC
TRBJ1-1 TRBV11-2 TRBD1 many CASSLQGERAFF TGTGCCAGCAGCTTACAGGGGGAACGAGCTTTCTTT
TRBJ2-2 TRBV6-2/TRBV6-3 NA many CASTPGRGGDTGELFF TGTGCCAGCACCCCCGGTCGTGGTGGGGACACCGGGGAGCTGTTTTTT
TRBJ1-5 TRBV27 TRBD1 many CASSLGTGGNQPQHF TGTGCCAGCAGTTTAGGGACAGGGGGTAATCAGCCCCAGCATTTT
TRBJ1-2 TRBV12-3/TRBV12-4 NA many CASSLNRFGGYTF TGTGCCAGCAGTTTAAACCGCTTTGGGGGCTACACCTTC
TRBJ1-4 TRBV15 TRBD1 few CATSPGEGAGNEKLFF TGTGCCACCAGCCCCGGCGAGGGGGCGGGGAATGAAAAACTGTTTTTT
TRBJ2-7 TRBV6-2/TRBV6-3 TRBD1 many CASLGQGSYEQYF TGTGCCAGCCTAGGACAGGGCTCTTACGAGCAGTACTTC
TRBJ2-5 TRBV3-1 TRBD2 NA CASSQGLAGALYQETQYF TGTGCCAGCAGCCAAGGCCTAGCGGGGGCCCTGTACCAAGAGACCCAGTACTTC
TRBJ2-1 TRBV7-3 NA few CASSLGVGVGNEQFF TGTGCCAGCAGCTTAGGGGTGGGAGTAGGGAATGAGCAGTTCTTC
TRBJ2-1 TRBV28 NA many CATLRGREQFF TGTGCCACCTTGAGGGGAAGGGAGCAGTTCTTC
TRBJ2-7 TRBV5-6 TRBD2 NA CASSRTGTSGVYEQYF TGTGCCAGCAGCCGTACCGGGACTAGCGGGGTCTACGAGCAGTACTTC
TRBJ2-5 TRBV10-3 TRBD2 many CAIRHSGTSKETQYF TGTGCCATCAGGCACTCCGGGACTAGCAAAGAGACCCAGTACTTC
TRBJ2-2 TRBV2 NA many CASRWEAGNTGELFF TGTGCCAGCAGATGGGAAGCGGGGAACACCGGGGAGCTGTTTTTT
TRBJ1-2 TRBV5-1 TRBD1 many CASSLGTATLSYGYTF TGCGCCAGCAGCTTAGGGACAGCTACGTTGAGCTATGGCTACACCTTC
TRBJ2-5 TRBV9 TRBD2 few CASSVGTSGGQETRYF TGTGCCAGCAGCGTTGGGACTAGCGGGGGACAAGAGACCCGGTACTTC
TRBJ1-6 TRBV19 TRBD1 NA CASIGQGNSPLHF TGTGCCAGCATAGGACAGGGTAATTCACCCCTCCACTTT
TRBJ1-1 TRBV15 NA many CATSRDLGARNTEAFF TGTGCCACCAGCAGAGATCTAGGGGCACGGAACACTGAAGCTTTCTTT
TRBJ1-4 TRBV7-2 NA few CASSLERATNEKLFF TGTGCCAGCAGCTTAGAGAGGGCAACTAATGAAAAACTGTTTTTT
TRBJ2-2 TRBV19 TRBD2 NA CASRVAGDTGELFF TGTGCCAGTCGAGTTGCGGGGGACACCGGGGAGCTGTTTTTT
TRBJ1-4 TRBV5-1 NA NA CASSSGGTANLLFF TGCGCCAGCAGCTCAGGCGGGACGGCAAATCTCCTGTTTTTT
TRBJ2-2 TRBV13 NA few CASSLTGMNTGELFF TGTGCCAGCAGCTTAACAGGGATGAACACCGGGGAGCTGTTTTTT
TRBJ1-5 TRBV2 NA NA CASRETGGGNQPQHF TGTGCCAGCAGGGAGACGGGTGGTGGCAATCAGCCCCAGCATTTT
TRBJ2-5 TRBV20-1 TRBD2 many CSATETSGGPSVTQYF TGCAGTGCAACGGAGACTAGCGGGGGGCCCTCGGTGACCCAGTACTTC
TRBJ2-7 TRBV28 NA few CASRGYSYEQYF TGTGCCAGCAGGGGCTACTCCTACGAGCAGTACTTC
TRBJ2-7 TRBV9 NA many CASSGGHSSYEQYF TGTGCCAGCAGCGGGGGACACAGCTCCTACGAGCAGTACTTC
TRBJ1-3 TRBV6-1 NA NA CASRGGQTGNTIYF TGTGCCAGCAGGGGAGGACAGACTGGAAACACCATATATTTT
TRBJ2-7 TRBV6-1 TRBD1 many CASSYQGATSYEQYF TGTGCCAGCAGTTACCAGGGGGCAACTTCCTACGAGCAGTACTTC
TRBJ1-3 TRBV28 TRBD1 many CASSTTGAGNTIYF TGTGCCAGCAGTACGACAGGGGCTGGAAACACCATATATTTT
TRBJ2-1 TRBV12-3/TRBV12-4 TRBD1 NA CASRPDRVVYNEQFF TGTGCCAGCAGACCTGACAGGGTAGTCTACAATGAGCAGTTCTTC
TRBJ1-5 TRBV6-1 NA NA CASRDFNQPQHF TGTGCCAGCCGGGATTTCAATCAGCCCCAGCATTTT